This record covers a single T cell receptor (beta chain). The ends lost 4 bases at V and 2 bases at J; junction bases unmatched: 2. The CDR3 is made up of 15 amino acids. CDR1 and CDR2 from the germline V gene are SGHDT and YYEEEE. These data come from a study of cytomegalovirus exposure and HLA in healthy donors. PCR primers comprised 60 Vbeta and 13 Jbeta primers. Some clones are missing from TCRdb's copy, which holds only in-frame ones; the method was immunoSEQ multiplex PCR. The data show some 76,000 clones, under 80% seen once. The receptor was derived from a man aged 55 to 70 in good health and CMV-seropositive. The chain carries TRBV5-6 and TRBJ1-6; 8 nucleotides match TRBD1. Input material: PBMCs. In DNA, the CDR3 is TGTGCCAGCAGCCCACAGGGGGCCTATAATTCACCCCTCCACTTT. It yields the protein CASSPQGAYNSPLHF.